This entry is about one T cell receptor (beta chain). This entry is derived from a study of shared clonotypes between healthy human individuals. The ends lost 5 bases at V and 6 bases at J; junction bases unmatched: 10. Germline CDR1 MNHEY, CDR2 SVGAGI. This CDR3 region has 15 residues. Sequencing was performed with immunoSEQ multiplex PCR; in TCRdb, only in-frame clones are kept and a portion is missing. This sample has 2 million to 2.5 million clones, with around 95% found just once. The receptor was derived from a man aged 18 to 29 in good health. The V and J genes are TRBV6-5 and TRBJ1-3; the match to TRBD1 covers 7 bases. Sample: naive CD4+ T cells sorted from blood. Stated subset: CD45RA+ positively selected. The CDR3 nucleotides read TGTGCCAGCAGTCGCGGACAGGCTAGCATAAACACCATATATTTT. This gives the protein CASSRGQASINTIYF.